A selection of T cell receptor beta chains follows, all from one sample in a study of blood T cell repertoires in COVID-19. Sequenced by immunoSEQ multiplex PCR; TCRdb stores in-frame clones only, minus some. The table records about 97,000 clones, around 92% of them present only once. The sequenced sample was peripheral blood. Receptor source: a man between 18 and 29 years old with acute or convalescent COVID-19. Each CDR3 is given with its conserved first and last residue. D genes are given only for firm matches. Only part of the rows carry a size: once, few, many, or a class if the clone is expanded.

v_gene,d_gene,abundance,j_gene,CDR3aa,CDR3nt
TRBV19,-,-,TRBJ1-4,CASSIVTDEKLFF,TGTGCCAGTAGTATAGTGACAGATGAAAAACTGTTTTTT
TRBV29-1,-,-,TRBJ2-1,CSVVRESYNEQFF,TGCAGCGTTGTACGGGAAAGCTACAATGAGCAGTTCTTC
TRBV11-3,-,-,TRBJ1-1,CASSGPGRTEAFF,TGTGCCAGCAGCGGCCCAGGGAGGACTGAAGCTTTCTTT
TRBV27,-,-,TRBJ2-1,CASSPLGHSSYNEQFF,TGTGCCAGCAGTCCCTTGGGGCACTCGTCGTACAATGAGCAGTTCTTC
TRBV15,-,-,TRBJ1-5,CATSRDGGRENNQPQHF,TGTGCCACCAGCAGAGATGGGGGCAGGGAAAACAATCAGCCCCAGCATTTT
TRBV9,-,-,TRBJ1-4,CASSVGGGTNEKLFF,TGTGCCAGCAGCGTAGGAGGTGGAACTAATGAAAAACTGTTTTTT
TRBV7-9,-,-,TRBJ1-4,CASSRPTVDEKLFF,TGTGCCAGCAGCCGCCCGACAGTGGATGAAAAACTGTTTTTT
TRBV6-5,TRBD1,-,TRBJ1-3,CASSSGTDGNTIYF,TGTGCCAGCAGTTCCGGGACAGACGGAAACACCATATATTTT
TRBV6-5,-,once,TRBJ1-5,CASTPGGAGNQPQHF,TGTGCCAGCACCCCGGGAGGGGCGGGCAATCAGCCCCAGCATTTT
TRBV30,-,few,TRBJ1-5,CAWSVVGGSNQPQHF,TGTGCCTGGAGTGTCGTCGGGGGTAGCAATCAGCCCCAGCATTTT
TRBV6-5,TRBD1,few,TRBJ1-1,CASSYSGGTEAFF,TGTGCCAGCAGTTATTCAGGGGGCACTGAAGCTTTCTTT
TRBV7-8,-,-,TRBJ1-2,CASSLEGSGVGYTF,TGTGCCAGCAGCTTAGAAGGTTCCGGGGTTGGCTACACCTTC
TRBV29-1,-,-,TRBJ1-2,CSVDGETYGYTF,TGCAGCGTTGACGGGGAAACATATGGCTACACCTTC
TRBV5-6,TRBD1,-,TRBJ1-2,CASSLRDSYGYTF,TGTGCCAGCAGCCTCCGGGACAGCTATGGCTACACCTTC
TRBV7-8,-,-,TRBJ2-4,CASSPTIGYGENIQYF,TGTGCCAGCAGCCCAACGATCGGTTACGGGGAAAACATTCAGTACTTC
TRBV27,TRBD1,-,TRBJ1-2,CASSINRGNYGYTF,TGTGCCAGCAGTATCAACAGGGGGAACTATGGCTACACCTTC
TRBV10-1,TRBD1,-,TRBJ2-7,CASSESWGQGSYEQYF,TGCGCCAGCAGTGAGTCGTGGGGACAGGGCTCTTACGAGCAGTACTTC
TRBV24-1,-,-,TRBJ1-2,CATSDKGHRYGYTF,TGTGCCACCAGTGATAAGGGACACCGCTATGGCTACACCTTC
TRBV2,TRBD1,-,TRBJ1-2,CASSALGQVRDYTF,TGTGCCAGCAGTGCTCTGGGACAGGTCAGGGACTACACCTTC
TRBV27,-,-,TRBJ1-2,CASSLNRVIYGYTF,TGTGCCAGCAGCCTTAACAGGGTAATCTATGGCTACACCTTC
TRBV11-2,-,-,TRBJ2-2,CASSLGSFANTGELFF,TGTGCCAGCAGCTTAGGTTCTTTTGCGAACACCGGGGAGCTGTTTTTT
TRBV5-1,-,-,TRBJ2-7,CASSLVRGYEQYF,TGCGCCAGCAGCTTGGTTCGGGGCTACGAGCAGTACTTC
TRBV3-1/TRBV3-2,TRBD1,-,TRBJ1-4,CASSSPGQGATNEKLFF,TGTGCCAGCAGCTCCCCGGGACAGGGCGCAACTAATGAAAAACTGTTTTTT
TRBV2,-,-,TRBJ1-5,CASKAGMGYQPQHF,TGTGCCAGCAAAGCAGGGATGGGGTATCAGCCCCAGCATTTT
TRBV5-1,-,-,TRBJ1-2,CASIPLRDNFPELF,TGCGCCAGCATCCCATTAAGGGACAACTTCCCTGAGCTCTTC
TRBV27,-,few,TRBJ2-7,CASSHGLGMGVSYEQYF,TGTGCCAGCAGCCACGGACTGGGGATGGGAGTCTCCTACGAGCAGTACTTC
TRBV5-1,TRBD1,-,TRBJ1-5,CASSQGQGNQPQHF,TGCGCCAGCAGCCAGGGACAGGGGAATCAGCCCCAGCATTTT
TRBV19,TRBD1,-,TRBJ1-5,CASSIAKPQRTGREWPQHF,TGTGCCAGTAGTATAGCCAAACCCCAAAGGACAGGGAGGGAATGGCCCCAGCATTTT
TRBV9,TRBD1,-,TRBJ1-1,CASSASWDRETEAFF,TGTGCCAGCAGCGCCAGCTGGGACAGGGAAACTGAAGCTTTCTTT
TRBV5-1,-,-,TRBJ1-1,CASSFDGGSGTEAFF,TGCGCCAGCAGCTTCGATGGGGGGTCGGGCACTGAAGCTTTCTTT
TRBV14,-,-,TRBJ1-1,CASSRQALQNTEAFF,TGTGCCAGCAGCCGACAGGCACTTCAGAACACTGAAGCTTTCTTT
TRBV7-9,TRBD1,-,TRBJ1-2,CASSLEGTGYGYTF,TGTGCCAGCAGCTTAGAAGGGACAGGCTATGGCTACACCTTC
TRBV9,TRBD1,-,TRBJ2-7,CASSVGIRDRGPSYEQYF,TGTGCCAGCAGCGTAGGGATCCGGGACAGGGGGCCCTCCTACGAGCAGTACTTC
TRBV5-4,TRBD1,-,TRBJ2-7,CASSSEATGNYEQYF,TGTGCCAGCAGCTCCGAAGCGACAGGGAACTACGAGCAGTACTTC
TRBV23-1,TRBD1,-,TRBJ1-3,CASSQPTFRDRGQVSGNTIYF,TGCGCCAGCAGTCAACCTACGTTCCGGGACAGGGGGCAAGTCTCTGGAAACACCATATATTTT
TRBV25-1,TRBD1,-,TRBJ2-1,CASSRRDRAYNEQFF,TGTGCCAGCAGTCGAAGGGACAGAGCCTACAATGAGCAGTTCTTC